The 32 T cell receptor beta chains below come from one sample, sequenced in a study of T cells after yellow fever vaccination. A single record per CDR3 protein comes from TCRdb applying MiXCR to the 5' RACE reads. Among 280,000 or so distinct CDR3 sequences listed, under 9% were seen once. Source: CD4+ T cells sorted from PBMCs, taken 5 days after the yellow fever booster vaccination. The receptors stem from a young man who received the YFV17D yellow fever vaccine.

V is TRBV4-3 and J is TRBJ1-6; D remains unclear. Germline CDR1 reads LGHNA; CDR2 reads YSLEER. This CDR3 region has 16 residues. V shed 4 bases and J shed 0 bases, with 10 bases lying between them. This CDR3 reads CASSRDMSSYNSPLHF. DNA of the CDR3: TGCGCCAGCAGCCGAGACATGAGCTCCTATAATTCACCCCTCCACTTT.

This clonotype was observed at least ten times. The chain recombines TRBV5-1 with TRBJ2-7, with D unclear. The CDR3 contains 13 residues. Germline CDR1 SGHRS, CDR2 YFSETQ. V lost 1 base, J lost 4 bases, and 9 bases lay in between. CDR3 sequence reads: CASSLSDGYEQYF. For the CDR3, the DNA is TGCGCCAGCAGCTTGTCCGACGGGTACGAGCAGTACTTC.

The chain uses TRBV6-6 and TRBJ2-5; D unclear. The CDR3 has 14 amino acids. With 0 bases removed from V and 5 bases from J, the gap between germline ends came to 10 bases. Germline V CDR1 and CDR2: MNHNY, SVGAGI (reference sequence). CDR3 nucleotide sequence: TGTGCCAGCAGTTACTCCGCCGGGCGGGAGACCCAGTACTTC. It codes for CASSYSAGRETQYF.

This clonotype was picked up a small number of times. The chain employs TRBV7-9 and TRBJ2-3; D gene unclear. The germline CDR1 and CDR2 sequences are SEHNR and FQNEAQ (reference sequence). The CDR3 covers 13 residues. Trimming removed 5 bases at V and 2 bases at J, with 8 bases between. CDR3 sequence reads: CASSRAVTDTQYF. The CDR3 DNA sequence: TGTGCCAGCAGCAGGGCGGTCACAGATACGCAGTATTTT.

This clonotype was detected ten times or more. V gene TRBV6-6 combines with J gene TRBJ1-5; 9 bases fit TRBD1. V was clipped by 6 bases and J by 7 bases; unmatched bases: 10. The CDR3 covers 15 residues. Germline CDR1 is MNHNY and CDR2 is SVGAGI (reference sequence). The CDR3 region is CASSPGQGKRQPQHF. As DNA, the CDR3 is TGTGCCAGCAGCCCCGGACAGGGGAAAAGGCAGCCCCAGCATTTT.

This clonotype has at least ten counts. This chain joins TRBV7-2 and TRBJ1-3; a possible D gene is TRBD1 (5 bases). Trimming removed 8 bases at V and 4 bases at J, with 18 bases between. Germline assignment: CDR1 SGHTA and CDR2 FQGNSA. CDR3 length equals 15 residues. The CDR3 region is CASHTIGAGGNTIYF. The CDR3 DNA reads as TGTGCCAGCCACACGATCGGGGCGGGCGGAAACACCATATATTTT.

The chain recombines TRBV28 with TRBJ2-5, with D perhaps assigned TRBD1 or TRBD2 (5 bases each). Germline values: CDR1 MDHEN, CDR2 SYDVKM. V gave up 3 bases and J gave up 7 bases, with 15 bases separating them. The CDR3 has 14 residues. The CDR3 DNA reads TGTGCCAGCAGTTTCGACACGGGACCAGGGACCCAGTACTTC. Protein: CASSFDTGPGTQYF.

This clonotype has only a few counts. The chain combines TRBV19 with TRBJ2-3; 9 bases agree with TRBD2. Germline V gene lookup returns CDR1 LNHDA and CDR2 SQIVND (reference sequence). Germline trimming cut 10 bases from V and 5 bases from J; bases unmatched to any gene: 13. CDR3 length: 15 residues. In DNA form, the CDR3 reads TGTGCCAACCCCATGGGCGGGGGGGCCGTAGATACGCAGTATTTT. The encoded protein is CANPMGGGAVDTQYF.

This clonotype was detected many times. The J gene is TRBJ2-4, the V gene TRBV20-1, with D possibly being TRBD2 (5 bases). This CDR3 contains 13 residues. From germline, CDR1 is DFQATT and CDR2 SNEGSKA (reference sequence). The V gene lost 6 bases and the J gene lost 2 bases, with 11 bases spanning the gap. DNA for the CDR3: TGCAGTGCAGAAGGACTGCCCAAAAACATTCAGTACTTC. Translating gives CSAEGLPKNIQYF.

V is TRBV6-5 and J is TRBJ1-3, with 9 bases aligning to TRBD1. The CDR3 loop spans 16 amino acids. Trimming removed 5 bases from V and 0 bases from J; junction bases left unmatched: 5. Germline V lookup: CDR1 MNHEY, CDR2 SVGAGI. The CDR3 region is CASSRTGAISGNTIYF. The CDR3 region has the DNA TGTGCCAGCAGTCGGACAGGGGCGATCTCTGGAAACACCATATATTTT.

This clonotype was picked up a small number of times. The chain has TRBV20-1 and TRBJ2-1; the D gene could be TRBD1 or TRBD2 (6 bases each). Germline lookup yields CDR1 DFQATT and CDR2 SNEGSKA (reference sequence). Trimming stripped 4 bases from V and 7 bases from J, with 14 bases between. The CDR3 length is 13 residues. In nucleotides, the CDR3 is TGCAGTGCTAACGGTCAGGGGAGGAATGAGCAGTTCTTC. It is translated as CSANGQGRNEQFF.

This clonotype was seen many times. The chain carries TRBV7-9 and TRBJ1-6; D unresolved. V lost 3 bases to trimming and J lost 4 bases, with 4 bases between them. This CDR3 has 13 residues. The germline gives CDR1 SEHNR, CDR2 FQNEAQ (reference sequence). The CDR3 DNA reads as TGTGCCAGCAGCTTCGGGTATAATTCACCCCTCCACTTT. Translating gives CASSFGYNSPLHF.

In this sample, this clonotype turned up a few times. The chain is built from TRBV15 and TRBJ1-1; perhaps TRBD1 as D (6 bases). This CDR3 is built from 14 residues. Trimming left V 6 bases short and J 1 base short, with 12 bases between. Germline lookup yields CDR1 LNHNV and CDR2 YYDKDF (reference sequence). CDR3 bases: TGTGCCACCAGTAAGGCCAGGGGGAACACTGAAGCTTTCTTT. This translates into CATSKARGNTEAFF.

A word on this clonotype: A much larger clonotype is one base distant, so this may be a read error. This chain's CDR3 is CASPPRRIGNSPLHF. CDR3 in DNA: TGTGCCAGCCCACCTCGGAGGATAGGAAATTCACCCCTCCACTTT. This chain links TRBV2 with TRBJ1-6, with D hard to call. The V gene lost 8 bases and the J gene lost 7 bases, with 18 bases spanning the gap. The length of the CDR3 is 15 residues. The V gene's germline CDR1 is SNHLY and CDR2 FYNNEI.

The V call is TRBV24-1, the J call TRBJ2-3; D gene unclear. CDR1 KGHDR and CDR2 SFDVKD come from the germline V gene. Trimming cost V 4 bases and J 2 bases, with 6 bases left between them. This CDR3 region has 13 residues. In DNA form, the CDR3 reads TGTGCCACCAGTGACAGACCCACAGATACGCAGTATTTT. The encoded protein is CATSDRPTDTQYF.

This clonotype was counted ten times or more. This chain uses TRBV3-1 with TRBJ1-2; D gene uncertain. The V gene lost 0 bases and the J gene lost 6 bases, with 2 bases spanning the gap. Looked up from germline, CDR1 is LGHDT and CDR2 is YNNKEL (reference sequence). The CDR3 runs 11 residues. CDR3 in amino acids: CASSQDHGYTF. The CDR3 DNA follows: TGTGCCAGCAGCCAAGACCATGGCTACACCTTC. Full variable domain (missing parts from reference TRBV3-1 and TRBJ1-2): DTAVSQTPKYLVTQMGNDKSIKCEQNLGHDTMYWYKQDSKKFLKIMFSYNNKELIINETVPNRFSPKSPDKAHLNLHINSLELGDSAVYFCASSQDHGYTFGSGTRLTVV.

The rearrangement uses TRBV5-5 and TRBJ1-4, with 10 bases lining up with TRBD1. V gave up 3 bases and J gave up 6 bases; unmatched junction bases: 11. Per germline, CDR1 SGHKS and CDR2 YYEKEE (reference sequence). This CDR3 comprises 17 residues. The CDR3 DNA follows: TGTGCCAGCAGCTCATCACCCCCCGGGACAGGGGATGAAAAACTGTTTTTT. The encoded protein is CASSSSPPGTGDEKLFF.

There are many counts of this clonotype. The chain recombines TRBV5-1 with TRBJ2-7, with no clear D. The CDR3 is 15 residues long. From germline, CDR1 is SGHRS and CDR2 YFSETQ. V lost 4 bases, J lost 2 bases, and 16 bases lay in between. The CDR3 bases are TGCGCCAGCAGCCGACTGCGACGGCAGGCCTACGAGCAGTACTTC. Translating gives CASSRLRRQAYEQYF. The variable domain in full, completed from reference TRBV5-1 and TRBJ2-7, reads KAGVTQTPRYLIKTRGQQVTLSCSPISGHRSVSWYQQTPGQGLQFLFEYFSETQRNKGNFPGRFSGRQFSNSRSEMNVSTLELGDSALYLCASSRLRRQAYEQYFGPGTRLTVT.

The chain is built from TRBV24-1 and TRBJ2-1; D remains ambiguous. The CDR3 covers 12 residues. The germline V gene encodes CDR1 KGHDR and CDR2 SFDVKD. The V end lost 2 bases, the J end lost 2 bases, and 0 bases lay between the germline ends. The CDR3 is CATSDSYNEQFF. For the CDR3, the DNA is TGTGCCACCAGTGATTCCTACAATGAGCAGTTCTTC.

The chain uses TRBV7-9 and TRBJ2-4; 9 bases map to TRBD1. The CDR3 has 17 residues. Germline-derived CDR1 and CDR2 are SEHNR and FQNEAQ (reference sequence). The V and J ends lost 1 base and 6 bases, in that order; junction bases with no gene match: 10. The DNA of the CDR3 is TGTGCCAGCAGCTTAGAGGGTGGGACAGGGAGCCCAAACATTCAGTACTTC. Protein: CASSLEGGTGSPNIQYF.

This clonotype turned up a few times. This chain links TRBV5-1 with TRBJ2-1, with D perhaps being TRBD1 or TRBD2 (6 bases each). Trimming took 1 base from V and 3 from J, leaving 11 bases between them. Germline V gives CDR1 SGHRS, CDR2 YFSETQ. The CDR3 has 15 residues. CDR3 region: CASSLPGAYYNEQFF. The CDR3 coding sequence is TGCGCCAGCAGCTTGCCGGGGGCATACTACAATGAGCAGTTCTTC.

This clonotype has ten or more counts. CDR3 nucleotides: TGTGCCAGCAGCAAAAAGGGTATCTTCGTCGACGGGTCCTACGAGCAGTACGTC. Amino acid sequence: CASSKKGIFVDGSYEQYV. The chain links TRBV21-1 to TRBJ2-7. TRBV21-1 is deemed a pseudogene. CDR3 length equals 18 residues.

The CDR3: CASSGNRGAGNEQFF. The CDR3 coding sequence is TGTGCCAGCAGCGGGAACAGGGGGGCGGGGAATGAGCAGTTCTTC. The chain uses TRBV5-4 and TRBJ2-1, with 8 nucleotides matching TRBD1. Germline CDR1 SGHNT, CDR2 YYREEE (reference sequence). The CDR3 length is 15 residues. Trimming at V came to 4 bases and at J to 7 bases, leaving 10 bases not matched to a gene.

The table lists this clonotype with a few counts. The V call is TRBV25-1, the J call TRBJ1-2, with D tentatively TRBD1 (6 bases). V dropped 11 bases and J dropped 4 bases, with 26 bases sitting between them. The CDR3 is 16 amino acids. Germline V lookup: CDR1 MGHDK, CDR2 SYGVNS. For the CDR3, the DNA is TGTGCCGCGCTCCGCGGGGCAGGGGATGGAACCTATGGCTACACCTTC. Translation: CAALRGAGDGTYGYTF.

This clonotype was recorded a few times. The chain combines TRBV28 with TRBJ2-5, with D possibly matching TRBD2 (5 bases). CDR3 length: 13 residues. V lost 3 bases to trimming and J lost 7 bases, with 12 bases between them. Per germline, CDR1 MDHEN and CDR2 SYDVKM. In DNA form, the CDR3 reads TGTGCCAGCAGTTTTCAGCTACGGGGGACCCAGTACTTC. Amino acid sequence: CASSFQLRGTQYF.

CDR3 DNA sequence: TGTGCCAGCAGCTCCCCGGGACTAGCGGGGCACAATGAGCAGTTCTTC. Amino acids: CASSSPGLAGHNEQFF. The chain combines TRBV7-6 with TRBJ2-1; 13 bases fit TRBD2. Per germline, CDR1 SGHVS and CDR2 FNYEAQ. After removal of 4 bases from V and 5 bases from J, the junction contained 5 bases not matched to a gene. The CDR3 loop spans 16 amino acids.

This clonotype was recorded many times. V gene TRBV2 combines with J gene TRBJ2-1; possible D gene TRBD2, 5 bases. Trimming removed 4 bases at V and 8 bases at J, with 12 bases between. Germline assignment: CDR1 SNHLY and CDR2 FYNNEI. This CDR3 is built from 13 residues. CDR3 sequence (DNA): TGTGCCAGCAGTGTCCTAGCTATTTATGAGCAGTTCTTC. It is translated as CASSVLAIYEQFF.

The J gene is TRBJ1-5, the V gene TRBV5-4; 7 bases match TRBD1. Losses at the gene ends were 3 bases for V and 0 bases for J; bases not matched to a gene: 3. CDR1 and CDR2 from the germline V gene are SGHNT and YYREEE (reference sequence). This CDR3 contains 15 residues. The chain's CDR3 is CASSSGGNSNQPQHF. As DNA, the CDR3 is TGTGCCAGCAGCTCAGGGGGAAATAGCAATCAGCCCCAGCATTTT.

In its sample, this clonotype was seen a few times. The chain carries TRBV7-2 and TRBJ2-3; D not certain. Trimming shortened V by 8 bases and J by 3 bases, and 18 bases separated the two germline ends. CDR1 is SGHTA, CDR2 FQGNSA, per germline. The CDR3 runs 15 residues. The DNA of the CDR3 is TGTGCCAGCGGGGAATTAGGGCATGGGACAGATACGCAGTATTTT. Residues: CASGELGHGTDTQYF.

J is TRBJ1-1 and V is TRBV12-3 or TRBV12-4; D gene uncertain. The CDR3 contains 14 residues. Trimming shortened V by 5 bases and J by 5 bases, and 15 bases separated the two germline ends. The DNA for the CDR3 is TGTGCCAGCAGTACCTATCAAGGTGGGACTGAAGCTTTCTTT. It specifies CASSTYQGGTEAFF.

This clonotype was detected many times. The chain joins TRBV7-2 to TRBJ1-6; D remains ambiguous. Germline V gives CDR1 SGHTA, CDR2 FQGNSA. The CDR3 has 12 residues. V was clipped by 4 bases and J by 8 bases, with 6 bases between them. This chain's CDR3 is CASSSRHSPLHF. The DNA of the CDR3 is TGTGCCAGCAGCTCGAGGCATTCACCCCTCCACTTT.

This clonotype has a count of ten or more. The genes are TRBV7-2 and TRBJ2-5; weak D call: TRBD1 (6 bases). The V end was cut by 0 bases, the J end by 2 bases, with 13 bases between. The CDR3 loop spans 16 amino acids. CDR1 SGHTA and CDR2 FQGNSA come from the germline V gene. CDR3: CASSLARIRGQETQYF. For the CDR3, the DNA is TGTGCCAGCAGCTTAGCGCGTATTAGGGGGCAAGAGACCCAGTACTTC.